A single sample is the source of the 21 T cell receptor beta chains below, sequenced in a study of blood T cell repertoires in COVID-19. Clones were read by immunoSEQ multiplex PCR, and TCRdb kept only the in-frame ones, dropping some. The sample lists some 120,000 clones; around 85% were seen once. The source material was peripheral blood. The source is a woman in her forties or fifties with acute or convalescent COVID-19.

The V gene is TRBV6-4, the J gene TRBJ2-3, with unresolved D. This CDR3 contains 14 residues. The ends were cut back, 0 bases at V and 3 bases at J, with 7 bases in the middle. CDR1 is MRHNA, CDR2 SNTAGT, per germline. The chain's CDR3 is CASSDSPGTDTQYF. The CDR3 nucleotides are TGTGCCAGCAGTGACTCCCCCGGGACAGATACGCAGTATTTT.

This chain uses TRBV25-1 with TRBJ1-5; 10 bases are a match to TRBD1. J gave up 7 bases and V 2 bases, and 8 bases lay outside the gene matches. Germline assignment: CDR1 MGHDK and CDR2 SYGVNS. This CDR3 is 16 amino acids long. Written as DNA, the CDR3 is TGTGCCAGCAGTGAAGGTGGGACAGGGGATTGGCAGCCCCAGCATTTT. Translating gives CASSEGGTGDWQPQHF.

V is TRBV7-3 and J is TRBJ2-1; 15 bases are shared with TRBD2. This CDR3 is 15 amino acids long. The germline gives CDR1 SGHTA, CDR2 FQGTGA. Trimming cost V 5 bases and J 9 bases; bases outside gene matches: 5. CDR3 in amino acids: CASSPGLAGGSEQFF. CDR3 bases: TGTGCCAGCAGCCCCGGACTAGCGGGGGGGAGTGAGCAGTTCTTC.

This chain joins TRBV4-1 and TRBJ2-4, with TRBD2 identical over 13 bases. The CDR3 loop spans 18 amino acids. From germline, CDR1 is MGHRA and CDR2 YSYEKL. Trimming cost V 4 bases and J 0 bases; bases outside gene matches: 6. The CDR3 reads CASSPGLAGVLAKNIQYF. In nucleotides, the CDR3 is TGCGCCAGCAGCCCTGGACTAGCGGGGGTCCTAGCCAAAAACATTCAGTACTTC.

The CDR3 loop reads CASSLTATGSGEKLFF. Written as DNA, the CDR3 is TGTGCCAGCAGCCTGACGGCAACAGGGTCGGGTGAAAAACTGTTTTTT. The V and J genes are TRBV7-9 and TRBJ1-4; a weak D match, TRBD1 (6 bases). CDR3 length equals 16 residues. The V end was cut by 5 bases, the J end by 7 bases, with 20 bases between. Germline values: CDR1 SEHNR, CDR2 FQNEAQ (reference sequence).

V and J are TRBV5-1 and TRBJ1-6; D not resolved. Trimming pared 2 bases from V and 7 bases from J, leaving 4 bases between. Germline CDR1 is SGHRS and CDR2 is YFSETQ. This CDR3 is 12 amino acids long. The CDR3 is CASSFENSPLHF. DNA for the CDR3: TGCGCCAGCAGCTTTGAGAATTCACCCCTCCACTTT.

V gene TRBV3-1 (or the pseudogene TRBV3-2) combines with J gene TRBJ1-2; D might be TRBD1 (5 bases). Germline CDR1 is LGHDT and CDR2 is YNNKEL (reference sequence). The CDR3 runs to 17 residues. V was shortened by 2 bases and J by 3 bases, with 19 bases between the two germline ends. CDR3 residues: CASSQYRLRRDDYGYTF. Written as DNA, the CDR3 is TGTGCCAGCAGCCAATACAGGTTAAGACGTGACGACTATGGCTACACCTTC.

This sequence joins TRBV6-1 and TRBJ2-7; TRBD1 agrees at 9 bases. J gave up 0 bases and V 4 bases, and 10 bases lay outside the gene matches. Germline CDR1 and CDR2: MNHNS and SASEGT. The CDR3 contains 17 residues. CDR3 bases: TGTGCCAGCAGTGTAGCGCCCGGGACAGGGAGCTCCTACGAGCAGTACTTC. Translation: CASSVAPGTGSSYEQYF.

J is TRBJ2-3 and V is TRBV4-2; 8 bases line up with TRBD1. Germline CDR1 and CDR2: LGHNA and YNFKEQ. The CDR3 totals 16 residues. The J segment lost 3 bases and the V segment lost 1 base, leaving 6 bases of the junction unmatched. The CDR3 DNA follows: TGTGCCAGCAGCCAAGTCGGCCAGGGGGCGACAGATACGCAGTATTTT. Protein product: CASSQVGQGATDTQYF.

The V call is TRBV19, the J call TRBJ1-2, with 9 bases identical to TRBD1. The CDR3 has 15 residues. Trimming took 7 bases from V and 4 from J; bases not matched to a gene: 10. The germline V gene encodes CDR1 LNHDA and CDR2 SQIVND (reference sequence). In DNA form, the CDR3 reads TGTGCCAGTACCACTCGACAGGGGGGGACCTATGGCTACACCTTC. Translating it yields CASTTRQGGTYGYTF.

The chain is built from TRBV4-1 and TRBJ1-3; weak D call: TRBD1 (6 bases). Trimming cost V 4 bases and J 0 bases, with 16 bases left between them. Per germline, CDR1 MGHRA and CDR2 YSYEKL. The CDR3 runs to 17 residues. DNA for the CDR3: TGCGCCAGCAGCCCAACTCTGGGGGCGGCCTCTGGAAACACCATATATTTT. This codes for CASSPTLGAASGNTIYF.

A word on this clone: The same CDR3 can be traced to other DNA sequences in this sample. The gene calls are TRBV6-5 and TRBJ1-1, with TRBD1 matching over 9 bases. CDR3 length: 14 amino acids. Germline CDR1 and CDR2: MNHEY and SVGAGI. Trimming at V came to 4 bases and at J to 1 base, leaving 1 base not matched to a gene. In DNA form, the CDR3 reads TGTGCCAGCAGTTGGGGACAGGGGAACACTGAAGCTTTCTTT. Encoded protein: CASSWGQGNTEAFF.

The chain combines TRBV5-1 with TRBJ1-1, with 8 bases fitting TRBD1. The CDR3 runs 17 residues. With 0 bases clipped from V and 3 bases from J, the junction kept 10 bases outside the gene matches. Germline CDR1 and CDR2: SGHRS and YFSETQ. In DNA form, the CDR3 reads TGCGCCAGCAGCTTGGATGGGACAGGAGCAATCTACACTGAAGCTTTCTTT. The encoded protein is CASSLDGTGAIYTEAFF.

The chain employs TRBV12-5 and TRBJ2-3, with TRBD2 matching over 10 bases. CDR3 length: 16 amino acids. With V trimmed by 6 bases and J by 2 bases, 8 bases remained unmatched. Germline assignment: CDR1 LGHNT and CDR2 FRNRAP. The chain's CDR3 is CASGIAGGKITDTQYF. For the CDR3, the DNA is TGTGCTAGTGGGATAGCGGGGGGAAAGATCACAGATACGCAGTATTTT. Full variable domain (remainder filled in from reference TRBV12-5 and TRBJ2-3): DARVTQTPRHKVTEMGQEVTMRCQPILGHNTVFWYRQTMMQGLELLAYFRNRAPLDDSGMPKDRFSAEMPDATLATLKIQPSEPRDSAVYFCASGIAGGKITDTQYFGPGTRLTVL.

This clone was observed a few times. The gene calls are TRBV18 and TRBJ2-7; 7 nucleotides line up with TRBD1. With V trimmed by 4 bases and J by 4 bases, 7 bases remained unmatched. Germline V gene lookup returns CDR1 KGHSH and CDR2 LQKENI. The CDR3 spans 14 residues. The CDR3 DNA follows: TGTGCCAGCTCACAAGGACAGGTTAGGTACGAGCAGTACTTC. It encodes CASSQGQVRYEQYF.

The CDR3 sequence is CASSFFDTEAFF. Here the CDR3 DNA reads TGTGCCAGCAGCTTCTTCGACACTGAAGCTTTCTTT. The chain combines TRBV7-2 with TRBJ1-1; D is unclear. The V end lost 3 bases, the J end lost 3 bases, and 5 bases lay between the germline ends. CDR1 is SGHTA and CDR2 is FQGNSA in the germline V gene. This CDR3 is 12 amino acids long. The full variable domain, in which reference TRBV7-2 and TRBJ1-1 provide the parts outside the CDR3, is GAGVSQSPSNKVTEKGKDVELRCDPISGHTALYWYRQSLGQGLEFLIYFQGNSAPDKSGLPSDRFSAERTGGSVSTLTIQRTQQEDSAVYLCASSFFDTEAFFGQGTRLTVV.

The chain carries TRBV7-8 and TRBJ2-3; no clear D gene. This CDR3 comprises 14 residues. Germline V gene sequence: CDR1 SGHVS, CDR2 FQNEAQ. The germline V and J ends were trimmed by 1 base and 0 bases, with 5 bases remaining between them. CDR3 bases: TGTGCCAGCAGCTTAGGCGCTAGCACAGATACGCAGTATTTT. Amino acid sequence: CASSLGASTDTQYF.

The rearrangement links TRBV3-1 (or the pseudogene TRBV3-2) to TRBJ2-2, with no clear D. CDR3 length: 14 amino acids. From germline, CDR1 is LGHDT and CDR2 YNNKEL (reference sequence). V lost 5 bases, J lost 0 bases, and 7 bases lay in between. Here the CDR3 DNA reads TGTGCCAGCAGCAAATTCGCGAACACCGGGGAGCTGTTTTTT. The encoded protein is CASSKFANTGELFF.

Here the CDR3 DNA reads TGTGCCAGCAGCCAAGAAGGAAGGGGTTCACCCCTCCACTTT. It codes for CASSQEGRGSPLHF. The chain joins TRBV3-1 (or the pseudogene TRBV3-2) to TRBJ1-6, with a tentative D call TRBD1 (5 bases). This CDR3 has 14 residues. Germline values: CDR1 LGHDT, CDR2 YNNKEL (reference sequence). V dropped 0 bases and J dropped 9 bases, with 9 bases sitting between them.

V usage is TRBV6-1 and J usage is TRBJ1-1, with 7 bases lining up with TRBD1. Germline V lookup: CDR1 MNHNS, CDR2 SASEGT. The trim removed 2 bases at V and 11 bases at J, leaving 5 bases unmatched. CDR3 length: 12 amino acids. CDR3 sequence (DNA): TGTGCCAGCAGTGAAAGACAGGGACAGGCTTTCTTT. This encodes CASSERQGQAFF.

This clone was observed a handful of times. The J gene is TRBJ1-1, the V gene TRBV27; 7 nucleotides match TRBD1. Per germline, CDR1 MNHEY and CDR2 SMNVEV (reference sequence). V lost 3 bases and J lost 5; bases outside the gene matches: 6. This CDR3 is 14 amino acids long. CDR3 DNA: TGTGCCAGCAGTTTTGACAGGGCCTGGACTGAAGCTTTCTTT. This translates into CASSFDRAWTEAFF.